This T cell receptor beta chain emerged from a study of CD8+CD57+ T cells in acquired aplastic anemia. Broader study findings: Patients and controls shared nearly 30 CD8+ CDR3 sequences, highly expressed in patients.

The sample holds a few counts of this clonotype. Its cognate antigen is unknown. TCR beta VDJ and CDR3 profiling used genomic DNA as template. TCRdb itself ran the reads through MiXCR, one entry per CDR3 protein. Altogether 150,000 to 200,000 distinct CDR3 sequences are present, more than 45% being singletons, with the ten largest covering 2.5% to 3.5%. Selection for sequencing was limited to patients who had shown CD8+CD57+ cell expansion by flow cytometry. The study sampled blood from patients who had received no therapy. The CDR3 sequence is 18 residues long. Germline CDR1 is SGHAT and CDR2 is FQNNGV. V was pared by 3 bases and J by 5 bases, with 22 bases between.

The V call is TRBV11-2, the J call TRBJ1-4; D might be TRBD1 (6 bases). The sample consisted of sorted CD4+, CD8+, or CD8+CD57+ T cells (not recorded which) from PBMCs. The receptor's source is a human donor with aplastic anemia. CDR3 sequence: CASSFTLLGAEQNEKLFF. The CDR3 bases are TGTGCCAGCAGCTTCACATTGTTGGGGGCAGAACAAAATGAAAAACTGTTTTTT.